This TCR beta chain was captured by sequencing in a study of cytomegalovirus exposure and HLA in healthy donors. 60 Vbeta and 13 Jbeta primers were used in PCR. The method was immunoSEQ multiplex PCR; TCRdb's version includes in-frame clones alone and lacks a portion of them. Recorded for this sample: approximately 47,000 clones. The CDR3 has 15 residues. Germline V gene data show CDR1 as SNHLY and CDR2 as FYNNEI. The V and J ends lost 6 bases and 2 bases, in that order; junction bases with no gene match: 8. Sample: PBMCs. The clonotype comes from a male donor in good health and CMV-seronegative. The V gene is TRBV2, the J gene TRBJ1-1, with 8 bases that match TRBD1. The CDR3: CASSTQGARNTEAFF. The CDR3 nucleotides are TGTGCCAGCAGCACCCAGGGGGCGCGAAACACTGAAGCTTTCTTT.